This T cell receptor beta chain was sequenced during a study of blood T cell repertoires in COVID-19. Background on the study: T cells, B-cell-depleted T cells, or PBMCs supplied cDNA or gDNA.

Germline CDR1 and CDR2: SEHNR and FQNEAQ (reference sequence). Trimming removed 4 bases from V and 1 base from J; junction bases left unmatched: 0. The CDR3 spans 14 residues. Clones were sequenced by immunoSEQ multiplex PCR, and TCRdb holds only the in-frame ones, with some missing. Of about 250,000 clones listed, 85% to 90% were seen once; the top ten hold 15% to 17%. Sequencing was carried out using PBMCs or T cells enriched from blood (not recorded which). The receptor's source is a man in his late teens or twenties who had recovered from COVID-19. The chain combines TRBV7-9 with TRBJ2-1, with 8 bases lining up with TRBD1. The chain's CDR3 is CASSWTGSYNEQFF. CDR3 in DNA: TGTGCCAGCAGCTGGACAGGGTCCTACAATGAGCAGTTCTTC.